This TCR beta chain was captured by sequencing in a study of T cell repertoires in cytomegalovirus infection. At the level of the study: From public TCR beta signatures came an indication of both CMV infection and matching HLA type.

This clonotype was found many times. Its antigen is not known. This CDR3 contains 15 residues. Germline V gene data show CDR1 as SGHTA and CDR2 as FQGNSA. The germline V and J ends were trimmed by 1 base and 7 bases, with 17 bases remaining between them. MiXCR, applied by TCRdb to the reads, yields one record per CDR3 protein. This table has 510,000 or so distinct CDR3 sequences, around 27% appearing once. General study results and limits: Identification of carriers of CMV plus the relevant HLA was performed using cumulative public TCR beta family frequency. What dominated the ex vivo response were HLA-C-restricted CMV-specific TCR beta clonotypes.

The sequence was collected from a human donor in good health (CMV status not recorded). Some clones in this sample may be carry-over from other donors' samples. The rearrangement joins TRBV7-2 to TRBJ2-7; D is uncertain. Sequenced sample: PBMCs. The CDR3 nucleotides read TGTGCCAGCAGCTTAGTGGACGGGTCAAAGAGGGAGCAGTACTTC. Amino acids: CASSLVDGSKREQYF.